The 8 T cell receptor beta chains presented below share a single source sample, sequenced in a study of T cell repertoires in cytomegalovirus infection. TCRdb re-called the reads with MiXCR, one entry per CDR3 protein. The sample contains a few hundred thousand distinct CDR3 sequences, more than 25% of which appear only once. The sequenced sample was PBMCs. The receptors stem from a human donor in good health (CMV status not recorded). Some clones in this sample may be carry-over from other donors' samples.

In its sample, this clonotype was seen a few times. The V gene is TRBV14, the J gene TRBJ1-6; D is undetermined. Germline V gene sequence: CDR1 SGHDN, CDR2 FVKESK. With 0 bases removed from V and 12 bases from J, the gap between germline ends came to 9 bases. This CDR3 has 13 amino acids. CDR3 loop: CASSQDLGRPLHF. In nucleotides, the CDR3 is TGTGCCAGCAGCCAAGACCTGGGGAGACCCCTCCACTTT.

V gene TRBV28 combines with J gene TRBJ2-1; the D gene is possibly TRBD1 (6 bases). Germline assignment: CDR1 MDHEN and CDR2 SYDVKM. Trimming removed 4 bases from V and 8 bases from J, with 9 bases in between. This CDR3 has 12 residues. The CDR3 is CASSSTGDEQFF. The CDR3 DNA follows: TGTGCCAGCAGTTCGACAGGCGATGAGCAGTTCTTC.

This clonotype was detected ten times or more. The rearrangement uses TRBV7-2 and TRBJ1-2; D may be TRBD1 (5 bases). The CDR3 extends over 14 amino acids. The V end lost 5 bases, the J end lost 8 bases, and 18 bases lay between the germline ends. Per germline, CDR1 SGHTA and CDR2 FQGNSA. The CDR3 DNA follows: TGTGCCAGCAGCCCGCAGGGCCCCCCGGACGGCTACACCTTC. It specifies CASSPQGPPDGYTF.

J is TRBJ2-7 and V is TRBV27, with 13 nucleotides matching TRBD2. The CDR3 runs to 16 residues. V shed 4 bases and J 3 bases; nucleotides not matched to a gene: 6. Germline loops: CDR1 MNHEY, CDR2 SMNVEV (reference sequence). This chain's CDR3 is CASSSSGLAGDYEQYF. The CDR3 DNA sequence: TGTGCCAGCAGTTCCTCCGGACTAGCGGGAGACTACGAGCAGTACTTC.

This clonotype was seen at least ten times. This chain uses TRBV7-2 with TRBJ2-7, with 8 bases lining up with TRBD2. CDR1 and CDR2 from the germline V gene are SGHTA and FQGNSA. Losses at the gene ends were 5 bases for V and 4 bases for J; bases not matched to a gene: 7. This CDR3 has 14 residues. CDR3 amino acids: CASSPLGGGYEQYV. The CDR3 bases are TGTGCCAGCAGCCCACTCGGGGGGGGGTACGAGCAGTACGTC.

The chain employs TRBV11-2 and TRBJ1-1; D uncertain. The CDR3 runs to 15 residues. V was pared by 5 bases and J by 1 base, with 14 bases between. Germline CDR1 and CDR2: SGHAT and FQNNGV. The CDR3 sequence is CASSPRTEGNTEAFF. CDR3 coding DNA: TGTGCCAGCAGCCCTAGGACGGAGGGGAACACTGAAGCTTTCTTT.

This clonotype was observed once. V gene TRBV4-2 combines with J gene TRBJ2-7; 8 bases are shared with TRBD2. V dropped 4 bases and J dropped 1; count of bases not matched to a gene: 6. CDR3 length equals 15 residues. From germline, CDR1 is LGHNA and CDR2 YNFKEQ. CDR3 nucleotides: TGTGCCAGCAGCCGAGAGCGGGGGTGGTCCTACGAGCAGTACTTC. It codes for CASSRERGWSYEQYF.

This clonotype appeared a few times. CDR3: CASSPSGTSNQPQHF. CDR3 in DNA: TGTGCCAGCAGCCCATCCGGGACAAGCAATCAGCCCCAGCATTTT. This chain uses TRBV6-5 with TRBJ1-5, with D perhaps TRBD1 (6 bases). The length of the CDR3 is 15 residues. V lost 6 bases and J 1 base, leaving 13 bases between the germline ends. CDR1 is MNHEY and CDR2 is SVGAGI in the germline V gene.